This TCR beta chain comes out of a study of T-cell reconstitution after alpha-beta-depleted transplantation in children. The CDR3 spans 16 residues. Germline V gene sequence: CDR1 ENHRY, CDR2 SYGVKD. Trimming removed 4 bases from V and 0 bases from J; junction bases left unmatched: 3. About this clonotype: Its specificity is not known.

Unique molecular identifiers were incorporated into the prepared TCRbeta library. In TCRdb, the PCR reads were re-called with MiXCR into one record per CDR3 protein. Seen here are about 830,000 distinct CDR3 sequences, about 15% observed once, and the top ten hold 5%. Study conclusions and caveats: Surviving thymic progenitors and recipient T cells were the source of high TCRbeta diversity at day 60 in some patients. T-cell counts and diversity at one year following transplant were attributed mainly to newly produced T cells.

This specimen was PBMCs, mostly from graft donor cells, taken 360 days after TCRalphabeta/CD19-depleted stem cell transplant. The genes are TRBV10-3 and TRBJ2-1; 10 nucleotides align to TRBD2. The clonotype was recovered from a male patient between 5 and 17 years old who had a stem cell transplant for acute lymphoblastic leukemia, so the T cells may come from the graft donor. CDR3 nucleotides: TGTGCCATCAGTGTGTCTAGCGGGAGCTCCTACAATGAGCAGTTCTTC. This gives the protein CAISVSSGSSYNEQFF.